The next 23 T cell receptor beta chains were all read from a single sample in a study of a mutant IDH1 vaccine in newly diagnosed glioma. The time point was: week 23, last vaccination. Vaccination comprised doses that each held 300 ug of mutant IDH1 20-mer peptide, plus topical imiquimod. Sequenced by immunoSEQ multiplex PCR; TCRdb stores in-frame clones only, minus some. The repertoire consists of just under 45,000 clones, with around 93% occurring once and the leading ten covering roughly 3.9%. Their antigen targets remain unknown. The sequences come from PBMCs, collected from a glioma patient whose treatment included an IDH1 peptide vaccine. These receptors were obtained from a middle-aged man with glioma.

Only one count was recorded for this clone. V gene TRBV7-9 combines with J gene TRBJ2-7; the D is unclear. The V gene lost 5 bases and the J gene lost 1 base, with 3 bases spanning the gap. Germline CDR1 and CDR2: SEHNR and FQNEAQ (reference sequence). This CDR3 contains 11 residues. The CDR3 protein is CASSLSYEQYF. Written as DNA, the CDR3 is TGTGCCAGCAGCCTGTCCTACGAGCAGTACTTC.

The V gene is TRBV28, the J gene TRBJ2-7, with D unresolved. The V end was cut by 5 bases, the J end by 1 base, with 12 bases between. The CDR3 has 14 amino acids. CDR1 MDHEN and CDR2 SYDVKM come from the germline V gene. The CDR3 sequence: CASSRGSFSYEQYF. The CDR3 nucleotides read TGTGCCAGCAGTCGAGGATCCTTTTCCTACGAGCAGTACTTC.

The chain employs TRBV30 and TRBJ1-1; 7 positions match TRBD1. This CDR3 comprises 12 residues. Germline V gives CDR1 GTSNPN, CDR2 SVGIG (reference sequence). J gave up 8 bases and V 5 bases, and 8 bases lay outside the gene matches. This CDR3 reads CAWGVRGSEAFF. For the CDR3, the DNA is TGTGCCTGGGGGGTCAGGGGGTCGGAAGCTTTCTTT.

V and J are TRBV5-1 and TRBJ2-7; TRBD1 is a possible D gene (6 bases). Germline CDR1 reads SGHRS; CDR2 reads YFSETQ. The CDR3 is 17 residues long. With 4 bases removed from V and 1 base from J, the gap between germline ends came to 21 bases. CDR3 amino acids: CASSPTKRGTPSYEQYF. For the CDR3, the DNA is TGCGCCAGCAGCCCCACTAAGAGGGGGACCCCTTCCTACGAGCAGTACTTC.

The V call is TRBV2, the J call TRBJ2-7; a possible D gene is TRBD1 (6 bases). Germline CDR1 reads SNHLY; CDR2 reads FYNNEI. The CDR3 totals 16 residues. The V end was cut by 2 bases, the J end by 3 bases, with 17 bases between. CDR3 in amino acids: CASSERVAGALYEQYF. The CDR3 DNA reads as TGTGCCAGCAGTGAACGTGTCGCAGGGGCCCTCTACGAGCAGTACTTC.

The rearrangement joins TRBV6-1 to TRBJ2-5, with a possible D match to TRBD1 (5 bases). The CDR3 totals 15 residues. Trimming left V 2 bases short and J 4 bases short, with 14 bases between. CDR1 is MNHNS, CDR2 SASEGT, per germline. CDR3: CASSESGSVRETQYF. CDR3 nucleotides: TGTGCCAGCAGTGAATCAGGGTCCGTCAGAGAGACCCAGTACTTC.

This clone was detected only once. The chain couples TRBV29-1 to TRBJ1-3, with 7 bases matching TRBD1. The V gene's germline CDR1 is SQVTM and CDR2 ANQGSEA. The CDR3 sequence is 15 residues long. The V gene end was trimmed by 6 bases and the J gene end by 3 bases; junction bases not matched to a gene: 11. The CDR3 nucleotides are TGCAGCGTCGTGGGACAGCCGCACCTTGGAAACACCATATATTTT. Residues: CSVVGQPHLGNTIYF.

This chain connects TRBV5-1 to TRBJ2-3; TRBD1 is a possible D gene (5 bases). The V and J ends lost 4 bases and 4 bases respectively, with 13 bases between them. This CDR3 comprises 14 residues. Germline-derived CDR1 and CDR2 are SGHRS and YFSETQ. The CDR3 DNA sequence: TGCGCCAGCAGCCCCTTCGGACAAGCAGATACGCAGTATTTT. It codes for CASSPFGQADTQYF. Complete variable domain (other parts from reference TRBV5-1 and TRBJ2-3): KAGVTQTPRYLIKTRGQQVTLSCSPISGHRSVSWYQQTPGQGLQFLFEYFSETQRNKGNFPGRFSGRQFSNSRSEMNVSTLELGDSALYLCASSPFGQADTQYFGPGTRLTVL.

The chain links TRBV5-1 to TRBJ1-2; weak D call: TRBD1 (5 bases). V dropped 0 bases and J dropped 4 bases, with 10 bases sitting between them. The CDR3 has 14 residues. Germline loops: CDR1 SGHRS, CDR2 YFSETQ. The CDR3 nucleotides read TGCGCCAGCAGCTTGGCACAGGATCTCTATGGCTACACCTTC. Its translation is CASSLAQDLYGYTF.

The chain carries TRBV4-1 and TRBJ2-1; D is undetermined. Trimming took 1 base from V and 7 from J, leaving 11 bases between them. This CDR3 region has 14 residues. Germline loops: CDR1 MGHRA, CDR2 YSYEKL. The CDR3 loop is CASSQVDGWNEQFF. The CDR3 DNA reads TGCGCCAGCAGCCAAGTTGACGGGTGGAATGAGCAGTTCTTC.

This chain links TRBV5-1 with TRBJ1-2; unclear D gene. The CDR3 totals 14 residues. CDR1 is SGHRS and CDR2 is YFSETQ in the germline V gene. V was clipped by 0 bases and J by 8 bases, with 14 bases between them. The chain's CDR3 is CASSLGQASNGYTF. The DNA for the CDR3 is TGCGCCAGCAGCTTGGGGCAGGCCTCAAACGGCTACACCTTC.

The chain has TRBV7-2 and TRBJ1-5; D is perhaps TRBD1 (5 bases). V was shortened by 2 bases and J by 3 bases, with 20 bases between the two germline ends. The CDR3 totals 18 residues. Germline V CDR1 and CDR2: SGHTA, FQGNSA. The CDR3 spells CASSLRGAGNKINQPQHF. The CDR3 bases are TGTGCCAGCAGCTTAAGGGGCGCGGGGAATAAGATCAATCAGCCCCAGCATTTT.

This chain uses TRBV9 with TRBJ2-7; TRBD1 aligns across 7 bases. The CDR3 length is 15 residues. Per germline, CDR1 SGDLS and CDR2 YYNGEE. J was trimmed by 4 bases and V by 0 bases; bases with no gene match: 7. The CDR3 DNA is TGTGCCAGCAGCGTAGGGGGGACAGCTCTATACGAGCAGTACTTC. As protein: CASSVGGTALYEQYF. Based on the CDR3 plus reference TRBV9 and TRBJ2-7, the full variable domain is DSGVTQTPKHLITATGQRVTLRCSPRSGDLSVYWYQQSLDQGLQFLIQYYNGEERAKGNILERFSAQQFPDLHSELNLSSLELGDSALYFCASSVGGTALYEQYFGPGTRLTVT.

The rearrangement joins TRBV9 to TRBJ2-3; 10 positions agree with TRBD2. The CDR3 spans 16 residues. With 4 bases clipped from V and 4 bases from J, the junction kept 9 bases outside the gene matches. Germline CDR1 reads SGDLS; CDR2 reads YYNGEE. The CDR3: CASSSTLAGVPDTQYF. The CDR3 bases are TGTGCCAGCAGCTCTACTCTAGCGGGGGTCCCAGATACGCAGTATTTT.

The chain combines TRBV6-6 with TRBJ1-1, with D possibly being TRBD1 (5 bases). V was trimmed by 0 bases and J by 0 bases, leaving 8 bases between them. Germline V lookup: CDR1 MNHNY, CDR2 SVGAGI (reference sequence). This CDR3 has 15 residues. CDR3 in amino acids: CASSYSRGMNTEAFF. In nucleotides, the CDR3 is TGTGCCAGCAGTTACTCGAGGGGAATGAACACTGAAGCTTTCTTT.

The chain carries TRBV7-2 and TRBJ2-2, with TRBD1 identical over 7 bases. The CDR3 runs to 16 residues. CDR1 and CDR2 from the germline V gene are SGHTA and FQGNSA. The V and J ends lost 5 bases and 2 bases, in that order; junction bases with no gene match: 8. In DNA, the CDR3 is TGTGCCAGCAGCCGGACAGGTTCTACAAACACCGGGGAGCTGTTTTTT. It specifies CASSRTGSTNTGELFF.

The chain couples TRBV5-1 to TRBJ1-5; D unresolved. V shed 0 bases and J shed 2 bases, with 9 bases lying between them. CDR1 is SGHRS and CDR2 is YFSETQ in the germline V gene. The CDR3 extends over 15 amino acids. The CDR3 loop reads CASSLGIRGNQPQHF. The CDR3 DNA is TGCGCCAGCAGCTTGGGTATTCGGGGCAATCAGCCCCAGCATTTT.

Only one count was recorded for this clone. The J gene is TRBJ1-4, the V gene TRBV27; weak D call: TRBD1 (6 bases). The CDR3 length is 14 residues. V shed 9 bases and J shed 3 bases, with 14 bases lying between them. Germline lookup yields CDR1 MNHEY and CDR2 SMNVEV (reference sequence). For the CDR3, the DNA is TGTGCCAGTCGATCTCAGGGGCCTAATGAAAAACTGTTTTTT. This encodes CASRSQGPNEKLFF.

As DNA, the CDR3 is TGTGCCAGCAGTTTCGTGGCAGGGGGAAACACTGAAGCTTTCTTT. Its protein product is CASSFVAGGNTEAFF. The chain couples TRBV27 to TRBJ1-1; 7 bases are shared with TRBD1. Germline loops: CDR1 MNHEY, CDR2 SMNVEV (reference sequence). With 3 bases clipped from V and 2 bases from J, the junction kept 6 bases outside the gene matches. This CDR3 is 15 amino acids long.

The chain combines TRBV4-2 with TRBJ2-1; no reliable D call. Trimming shortened V by 1 base and J by 8 bases, and 6 bases separated the two germline ends. Per the germline V gene, CDR1 is LGHNA and CDR2 is YNFKEQ. The length of the CDR3 is 12 residues. This CDR3 reads CASSQVPDEQFF. For the CDR3, the DNA is TGTGCCAGCAGCCAAGTGCCGGATGAGCAGTTCTTC.

The CDR3 DNA reads as TGTGCCAGCAGTCAGGAGAGGATGTCGACGGAAGCTTTCTTT. It yields the protein CASSQERMSTEAFF. The V and J genes are TRBV2 and TRBJ1-1; no definite D call. Germline assignment: CDR1 SNHLY and CDR2 FYNNEI. The germline V and J ends were trimmed by 5 bases and 8 bases, with 18 bases remaining between them. The CDR3 consists of 14 residues.

V gene TRBV18 combines with J gene TRBJ1-2; no reliable D call. Germline V gives CDR1 KGHSH, CDR2 LQKENI. This CDR3 has 14 amino acids. V dropped 1 base and J dropped 3 bases, with 9 bases sitting between them. The CDR3 DNA reads as TGTGCCAGCTCACCACGAGAGGGCGACTATGGCTACACCTTC. Amino acid sequence: CASSPREGDYGYTF.

The chain uses TRBV6-5 and TRBJ2-7, with TRBD1 matching 10 bases. The CDR3 length is 16 residues. V shed 2 bases, J shed 2 bases, and the junction held 6 bases outside the gene matches. From germline, CDR1 is MNHEY and CDR2 SVGAGI. CDR3: CASSYPTGGLAYEQYF. CDR3 bases: TGTGCCAGCAGTTACCCGACAGGGGGCCTCGCCTACGAGCAGTACTTC.